What follows are 4 T cell receptor beta chains derived from one specimen sequenced in a study of cytomegalovirus exposure and HLA in healthy donors. This PCR relied on a set of 60 Vbeta primers and 13 Jbeta primers. Profiled with immunoSEQ multiplex PCR; TCRdb holds only in-frame clones, not every one. The sample carries 200,000 to 300,000 clones, approximately 82% recorded once. The sample comprised PBMCs. These receptors all stem from a woman aged 55 to 70 in good health and CMV-seropositive.

This sequence joins TRBV2 and TRBJ2-1; TRBD1 agrees at 7 bases. Trimming took 3 bases from V and 10 from J; bases not matched to a gene: 0. Germline lookup yields CDR1 SNHLY and CDR2 FYNNEI. This CDR3 has 11 residues. The CDR3 sequence: CASSEGQEQFF. CDR3 sequence (DNA): TGTGCCAGCAGTGAGGGACAGGAGCAGTTCTTC.

The rearrangement links TRBV5-1 to TRBJ2-2; D possibly corresponds to TRBD2 (5 bases). Trimming left V 0 bases short and J 1 base short, with 10 bases between. Germline V gene data show CDR1 as SGHRS and CDR2 as YFSETQ. The CDR3 has 16 amino acids. The CDR3 sequence is CASSLGSSWNTGELFF. The CDR3 DNA follows: TGCGCCAGCAGCTTGGGGTCTAGCTGGAACACCGGGGAGCTGTTTTTT.

The rearrangement links TRBV27 to TRBJ1-5; 12 nucleotides align to TRBD1. The CDR3 has 15 amino acids. Trimming cost V 7 bases and J 6 bases; bases outside gene matches: 7. CDR1 is MNHEY and CDR2 is SMNVEV in the germline V gene (reference sequence). As DNA, the CDR3 is TGTGCCAGCACCCCTGGGACAGGGGGCCCTCAGCCCCAGCATTTT. Translated: CASTPGTGGPQPQHF.

In this sample, this clone turned up once. The chain has TRBV5-6 and TRBJ2-7; D unclear. V lost 0 bases and J lost 2, with 6 bases in between. CDR1 is SGHDT and CDR2 is YYEEEE in the germline V gene. The CDR3 consists of 13 residues. The CDR3 DNA sequence: TGTGCCAGCAGCTTGGACTTCCCCTACGAGCAGTACTTC. It specifies CASSLDFPYEQYF.